Listed here are 9 T cell receptor beta chains from one sample, sequenced in a study of shared clonotypes between healthy human individuals. Here immunoSEQ multiplex PCR was the method, and the copy in TCRdb shows in-frame clones only, minus some. The table records around 720,000 clones, more than 70% of them present only once. Input material: memory CD4+ T cells sorted from blood. Subset denoted: CD45RA-negative fraction. The receptors derive from a woman in her twenties or thirties in good health.

The rearrangement joins TRBV19 to TRBJ2-7; tentative D call: TRBD2 (5 bases). The V end was cut by 1 base, the J end by 0 bases, with 10 bases between. This CDR3 is built from 15 residues. In germline, CDR1 is LNHDA, CDR2 SQIVND (reference sequence). DNA for the CDR3: TGTGCCAGTAGTATAGGGTGGGAGCGCTCCTACGAGCAGTACTTC. Its protein is CASSIGWERSYEQYF.

V and J are TRBV19 and TRBJ1-2; D perhaps matches TRBD1 (6 bases). Trimming took off 8 bases at V and 2 bases at J, with 9 bases between the two ends. CDR3 length: 12 amino acids. Germline V gene lookup returns CDR1 LNHDA and CDR2 SQIVND (reference sequence). CDR3 sequence reads: CASRGQNYGYTF. The CDR3 bases are TGTGCCAGTCGCGGACAGAACTATGGCTACACCTTC. Combining the CDR3 with reference TRBV19 and TRBJ1-2 gives the whole variable domain DGGITQSPKYLFRKEGQNVTLSCEQNLNHDAMYWYRQDPGQGLRLIYYSQIVNDFQKGDIAEGYSVSREKKESFPLTVTSAQKNPTAFYLCASRGQNYGYTFGSGTRLTVV.

This clone showed up just a few times. The V gene is TRBV6-4, the J gene TRBJ2-1; the match to TRBD1 covers 7 bases. V lost 2 bases and J lost 6; bases outside the gene matches: 1. Germline loops: CDR1 MRHNA, CDR2 SNTAGT. This CDR3 region has 13 residues. CDR3 residues: CASSDRDSNEQFF. CDR3 bases: TGTGCCAGCAGTGACAGGGACAGCAATGAGCAGTTCTTC.

The chain employs TRBV11-2 and TRBJ2-7, with 11 bases aligning to TRBD2. Germline V gene lookup returns CDR1 SGHAT and CDR2 FQNNGV. Trimming removed 5 bases from V and 3 bases from J; junction bases left unmatched: 9. CDR3 size: 16 residues. The CDR3 DNA reads as TGTGCCAGCAGCGTAACTAGCGGGAGAGGCGACTACGAGCAGTACTTC. Protein sequence: CASSVTSGRGDYEQYF. Filled out from reference TRBV11-2 and TRBJ2-7, the complete variable domain reads EAGVAQSPRYKIIEKRQSVAFWCNPISGHATLYWYQQILGQGPKLLIQFQNNGVVDDSQLPKDRFSAERLKGVDSTLKIQPAKLEDSAVYLCASSVTSGRGDYEQYFGPGTRLTVT.

The chain employs TRBV14 and TRBJ2-5; D unclear. V lost 1 base and J 5 bases, leaving 14 bases between the germline ends. This CDR3 region has 15 residues. The germline CDR1 and CDR2 sequences are SGHDN and FVKESK. Here the CDR3 DNA reads TGTGCCAGCAGCCAAGTAGGTCCCGGACGGGAGACCCAGTACTTC. Its protein is CASSQVGPGRETQYF.

This rearrangement joins TRBV11-2 to TRBJ2-7, with D perhaps assigned TRBD1 or TRBD2 (5 bases each). The CDR3 totals 14 residues. V gave up 2 bases and J gave up 1 base, with 9 bases separating them. CDR1 is SGHAT, CDR2 FQNNGV, per germline. CDR3: CASSLMRGSYEQYF. The CDR3 nucleotides read TGTGCCAGCAGCTTAATGAGGGGATCCTACGAGCAGTACTTC.

V is TRBV7-8 and J is TRBJ1-5; D remains ambiguous. CDR1 and CDR2 from the germline V gene are SGHVS and FQNEAQ. This CDR3 contains 13 residues. Trimming left V 6 bases short and J 0 bases short, with 6 bases between. CDR3 residues: CASSFSSNQPQHF. CDR3 DNA: TGTGCCAGCAGTTTTAGTAGCAATCAGCCCCAGCATTTT.

In this sample, this clone turned up a few times. V and J are TRBV7-9 and TRBJ2-7, with 10 bases aligning to TRBD1. In germline, CDR1 is SEHNR, CDR2 FQNEAQ (reference sequence). The ends lost 2 bases at V and 3 bases at J; junction bases unmatched: 4. The CDR3 spans 15 residues. The CDR3 DNA is TGTGCCAGCAGCTTAATGGGGACAGGGGACTACGAGCAGTACTTC. The encoded protein is CASSLMGTGDYEQYF.

As concerns this clone: Other DNA sequences in the sample encode the same CDR3. The chain is built from TRBV28 and TRBJ1-2; perhaps TRBD1 as D (5 bases). The length of the CDR3 is 13 residues. Trimming shortened V by 2 bases and J by 2 bases, and 6 bases separated the two germline ends. CDR1 MDHEN and CDR2 SYDVKM come from the germline V gene. The CDR3 reads CASSLQGNYGYTF. The CDR3 nucleotides read TGTGCCAGCAGTTTACAGGGCAACTATGGCTACACCTTC.